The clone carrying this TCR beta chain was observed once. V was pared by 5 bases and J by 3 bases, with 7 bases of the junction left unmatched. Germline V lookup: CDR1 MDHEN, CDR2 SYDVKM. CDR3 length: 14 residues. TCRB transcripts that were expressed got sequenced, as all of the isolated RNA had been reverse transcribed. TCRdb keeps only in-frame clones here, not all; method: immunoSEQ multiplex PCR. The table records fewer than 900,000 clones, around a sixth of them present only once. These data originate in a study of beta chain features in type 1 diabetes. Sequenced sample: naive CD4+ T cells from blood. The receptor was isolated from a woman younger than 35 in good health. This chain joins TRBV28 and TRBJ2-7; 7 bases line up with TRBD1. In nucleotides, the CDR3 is TGTGCCAGCAGTGCAGCCGACAGGGACTACGAGCAGTACTTC. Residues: CASSAADRDYEQYF.